Described below is a single T cell receptor beta chain sequence and its context. The data belong to a study of T-cell memory formation after mild COVID-19. From the 5' RACE reads, TCRdb called clonotypes with MiXCR, one entry per CDR3 protein. The table has hundreds of thousands of distinct CDR3 sequences, more than 15% seen once; the top ten hold 20% to 25%. The source of this sequence is a man between 18 and 35 years old who had mild COVID-19 (a few samples of this study predate the infection). Cell type and time point are not known. Sequencing input: PBMCs or a T cell subset sorted from them (not recorded which).

The CDR3 DNA reads as TGTGCCAGCAGCTTAGCAGGGGAATCCGGGGAGCTGTTTTTT. This gives the protein CASSLAGESGELFF. The V and J genes are TRBV7-6 and TRBJ2-2; the D gene is possibly TRBD1 (5 bases). The CDR3 consists of 14 residues. The V gene's germline CDR1 is SGHVS and CDR2 FNYEAQ. Trimming removed 0 bases at V and 6 bases at J, with 8 bases between.